Following are 28 T cell receptor beta chains from one sample sequenced in a study of OX40 agonist ivuxolimab in advanced cancers. The protocol was immunoSEQ multiplex PCR, while the TCRdb copy is restricted to in-frame clones and leaves out a portion. The data hold over 20,000 clones, with around four fifths observed a single time. Specimen: CD4+ or CD8+ T cells sorted from blood, collected in a trial of the OX40 agonist ivuxolimab. The receptors originated from an adult with an advanced solid tumor such as melanoma, head and neck, liver or kidney cancer.

The genes are TRBV9 and TRBJ1-2, with D possibly TRBD1 on 6 matching bases. The CDR3 has 11 residues. V was cut by 9 bases and J by 5 bases, with 11 bases left in between. Germline V gene sequence: CDR1 SGDLS, CDR2 YYNGEE. This chain's CDR3 is CATGRGYGYTF. For the CDR3, the DNA is TGTGCCACCGGGAGGGGGTATGGCTACACCTTC.

The CDR3 spells CASSLLTGTGELFF. CDR3 nucleotide sequence: TGTGCCAGCAGTCTTCTTACAGGGACCGGGGAGCTGTTTTTT. The rearrangement links TRBV27 to TRBJ2-2, with a tentative D call TRBD1 (6 bases). Germline V CDR1 and CDR2: MNHEY, SMNVEV (reference sequence). CDR3 length: 14 residues. V lost 5 bases and J 5 bases, leaving 12 bases between the germline ends.

This chain connects TRBV9 to TRBJ1-2, with 10 nucleotides matching TRBD1. This CDR3 contains 16 residues. Per germline, CDR1 SGDLS and CDR2 YYNGEE. The V and J ends lost 3 bases and 4 bases, in that order; junction bases with no gene match: 9. The chain's CDR3 is CASSAHPTGGVYGYTF. CDR3 nucleotide sequence: TGTGCCAGCAGCGCCCACCCGACAGGGGGCGTCTATGGCTACACCTTC.

This clone was observed a single time. This chain links TRBV19 with TRBJ2-3; D is undetermined. Looked up from germline, CDR1 is LNHDA and CDR2 is SQIVND (reference sequence). The V gene lost 5 bases and the J gene lost 0 bases, with 9 bases spanning the gap. The CDR3 is 14 amino acids. The CDR3 bases are TGTGCCAGTAGTTGGATGGGAAGCACAGATACGCAGTATTTT. It encodes CASSWMGSTDTQYF.

The chain has TRBV6-5 and TRBJ2-7; possibly TRBD1 or TRBD2 for D (6 bases each). CDR3 size: 14 residues. The germline gives CDR1 MNHEY, CDR2 SVGAGI. V was clipped by 7 bases and J by 1 base, with 14 bases between them. The CDR3 here is CASKRGDRSYEQYF. The CDR3 DNA is TGTGCCAGCAAAAGGGGGGACCGATCCTACGAGCAGTACTTC.

The chain couples TRBV2 to TRBJ2-1, with 9 bases aligning to TRBD2. CDR3 size: 15 residues. V lost 7 bases to trimming and J lost 2 bases; unmatched junction nucleotides: 6. Germline CDR1 and CDR2: SNHLY and FYNNEI. The CDR3 nucleotides are TGTGCCAGCACCATCAGCGGGAGGCCCTACAATGAGCAGTTCTTC. It yields the protein CASTISGRPYNEQFF. Full variable domain (remainder filled in from reference TRBV2 and TRBJ2-1): EPEVTQTPSHQVTQMGQEVILRCVPISNHLYFYWYRQILGQKVEFLVSFYNNEISEKSEIFDDQFSVERPDGSNFTLKIRSTKLEDSAMYFCASTISGRPYNEQFFGPGTRLTVL.

This clone was counted a few times. V usage is TRBV7-2 and J usage is TRBJ2-3; TRBD2 aligns across 15 bases. Germline V gene data show CDR1 as SGHTA and CDR2 as FQGNSA. Trimming cost V 3 bases and J 2 bases; bases outside gene matches: 9. CDR3 length: 19 amino acids. The CDR3 DNA sequence: TGTGCCAGCAGCTTTGCCTCCTGGACTAGCGGGGGGGTCACAGATACGCAGTATTTT. Translating it yields CASSFASWTSGGVTDTQYF.

The CDR3 DNA follows: TGTGCCAGCAGCCCGACCGGGACAGGGGTTTGGAATCAGCCCCAGCATTTT. Translating gives CASSPTGTGVWNQPQHF. The chain joins TRBV7-8 to TRBJ1-5; 10 nucleotides align to TRBD1. The germline CDR1 and CDR2 sequences are SGHVS and FQNEAQ. With V trimmed by 5 bases and J by 4 bases, 11 bases remained unmatched. This CDR3 comprises 17 residues.

The chain links TRBV4-2 to TRBJ1-1; no reliable D call. V shed 0 bases and J shed 6 bases, with 5 bases lying between them. Germline CDR1 is LGHNA and CDR2 is YNFKEQ. The CDR3 is made up of 12 amino acids. The CDR3 reads CASSQDLPEAFF. The CDR3, as DNA: TGTGCCAGCAGCCAAGATCTGCCTGAAGCTTTCTTT.

This chain joins TRBV7-8 and TRBJ1-3, with D unresolved. The V end lost 0 bases, the J end lost 1 base, and 10 bases lay between the germline ends. The CDR3 runs 16 residues. The V gene's germline CDR1 is SGHVS and CDR2 FQNEAQ. CDR3 bases: TGTGCCAGCAGCTTAGCGAGGGAAAAATCTGGAAACACCATATATTTT. This codes for CASSLAREKSGNTIYF.

CDR3 in amino acids: CASSRDFSSYNEQFF. The CDR3 DNA sequence: TGTGCCAGCAGCCGGGACTTTAGCTCCTACAATGAGCAGTTCTTC. The chain recombines TRBV14 with TRBJ2-1; a weak D match, TRBD2 (6 bases). The CDR3 sequence is 15 residues long. Germline V gene sequence: CDR1 SGHDN, CDR2 FVKESK. Between the trimmed V and J ends, which lost 4 bases and 0 bases, there was a span of 10 bases.

V usage is TRBV16 and J usage is TRBJ1-2; TRBD1 might be the D (6 bases). The CDR3 covers 15 residues. The V end lost 4 bases, the J end lost 7 bases, and 19 bases lay between the germline ends. CDR1 KGHSY and CDR2 FQNENV come from the germline V gene. The CDR3 loop is CASSPPLTGGGGYTF. Here the CDR3 DNA reads TGTGCCAGCAGCCCTCCGTTGACAGGAGGAGGTGGCTACACCTTC.

The chain carries TRBV7-6 and TRBJ1-6; D gene uncertain. V was shortened by 8 bases and J by 10 bases, with 9 bases between the two germline ends. Germline loops: CDR1 SGHVS, CDR2 FNYEAQ. This CDR3 comprises 11 residues. The CDR3 sequence: CASGTGSPLHF. The CDR3 nucleotides read TGTGCCAGCGGTACGGGCTCACCCCTCCACTTT.

V usage is TRBV7-9 and J usage is TRBJ2-5, with 14 nucleotides matching TRBD2. Per germline, CDR1 SEHNR and CDR2 FQNEAQ (reference sequence). V lost 5 bases, J lost 8 bases, and 16 bases stayed unmatched. This CDR3 comprises 18 residues. The CDR3 loop reads CASSTHGLAGGPPGTQYF. The CDR3 DNA reads as TGTGCCAGCAGCACACACGGACTAGCGGGAGGCCCTCCAGGAACCCAGTACTTC. Variable domain in full (rest from reference TRBV7-9 and TRBJ2-5): DTGVSQNPRHKITKRGQNVTFRCDPISEHNRLYWYRQTLGQGPEFLTYFQNEAQLEKSRLLSDRFSAERPKGSFSTLEIQRTEQGDSAMYLCASSTHGLAGGPPGTQYFGPGTRLLVL.

This clone appeared a single time. This sequence joins TRBV5-3 and TRBJ1-2; D uncertain. TRBV5-3 qualifies as an ORF whose function is uncertain. Between the trimmed V and J ends, which lost 4 bases and 10 bases, there was a span of 5 bases. CDR3 size: 9 residues. DNA of the CDR3: TGTGCCAGAAGCACGTCCTACACCTTC. As protein: CARSTSYTF.

The V and J genes are TRBV5-3 and TRBJ1-4, with 7 bases identical to TRBD1. TRBV5-3 is recorded as an ORF, its role being uncertain. This CDR3 spans 16 amino acids. V dropped 3 bases and J dropped 4; count of bases not matched to a gene: 9. The CDR3 loop is CARSCRAGGCNEKLFF. The CDR3 DNA reads as TGTGCCAGAAGCTGCCGGGCAGGGGGATGTAATGAAAAACTGTTTTTT.

The V and J genes are TRBV27 and TRBJ1-5; possible D gene TRBD1, 5 bases. From germline, CDR1 is MNHEY and CDR2 SMNVEV (reference sequence). The V and J ends lost 7 bases and 4 bases respectively, with 23 bases between them. The CDR3 is made up of 17 amino acids. This chain's CDR3 is CASIRNQMGRVNQPQHF. Written as DNA, the CDR3 is TGTGCCAGCATACGCAACCAGATGGGACGAGTAAATCAGCCCCAGCATTTT.

V and J are TRBV13 and TRBJ1-1; no reliable D call. Trimming left V 4 bases short and J 2 bases short, with 17 bases between. Germline CDR1 PRHDT, CDR2 FYEKMQ (reference sequence). This CDR3 spans 16 amino acids. DNA of the CDR3: TGTGCCAGCAGCTCCCACAAAACACCGGGAAACACTGAAGCTTTCTTT. Translating it yields CASSSHKTPGNTEAFF. Looking up the rest from reference TRBV13 and TRBJ1-1 gives the full variable domain: AAGVIQSPRHLIKEKRETATLKCYPIPRHDTVYWYQQGPGQDPQFLISFYEKMQSDKGSIPDRFSAQQFSDYHSELNMSSLELGDSALYFCASSSHKTPGNTEAFFGQGTRLTVV.

This clone was seen a single time. The V call is TRBV11-2, the J call TRBJ1-6; 9 nucleotides line up with TRBD1. Per the germline V gene, CDR1 is SGHAT and CDR2 is FQNNGV. V lost 3 bases and J lost 7; bases outside the gene matches: 7. This CDR3 spans 16 amino acids. CDR3 in amino acids: CASSFAAGQGNSPLHF. The CDR3 DNA follows: TGTGCCAGCAGCTTCGCCGCCGGACAGGGGAATTCACCCCTCCACTTT.

The rearrangement uses TRBV5-4 and TRBJ1-1; D remains ambiguous. CDR3 length: 16 amino acids. With 0 bases removed from V and 4 bases from J, the gap between germline ends came to 16 bases. Germline values: CDR1 SGHNT, CDR2 YYREEE (reference sequence). CDR3 amino acids: CASSLAPLGPSTEAFF. CDR3 coding DNA: TGTGCCAGCAGCTTGGCCCCCCTGGGCCCATCCACTGAAGCTTTCTTT.

V is TRBV5-4 and J is TRBJ1-2; a possible D gene is TRBD1 (5 bases). Per germline, CDR1 SGHNT and CDR2 YYREEE (reference sequence). The CDR3 is made up of 12 amino acids. V lost 0 bases to trimming and J lost 8 bases, with 8 bases between them. CDR3 bases: TGTGCCAGCAGCTTGGTAGGGGAAGGCTACACCTTC. Translated: CASSLVGEGYTF.

The chain couples TRBV9 to TRBJ1-1; D is possibly TRBD1 (5 bases). V lost 0 bases and J lost 6, with 21 bases in between. The V gene's germline CDR1 is SGDLS and CDR2 YYNGEE. The CDR3 sequence is 17 residues long. CDR3: CASSVGGEGRTDPEAFF. The CDR3 DNA sequence: TGTGCCAGCAGCGTAGGGGGCGAGGGGAGAACGGATCCTGAAGCTTTCTTT.

This clone has more than one count but fewer than ten. The germline gene is not matched at one end of the junction; a read error may be the cause. The CDR3 region is CASSLGPKIEAFF. CDR3 nucleotides: TGTGCCAGCAGCCTAGGACCGAAGATTGAAGCTTTCTTT. The chain joins TRBV13 to TRBJ1-1; D remains unclear. This CDR3 region has 13 residues. Germline values: CDR1 PRHDT, CDR2 FYEKMQ (reference sequence).

CDR3 in DNA: TGCGCCAGCAGCGCGGGACAGGCCGGCTATGGCTACACCTTC. Its translation: CASSAGQAGYGYTF. The chain combines TRBV5-1 with TRBJ1-2, with 8 bases aligning to TRBD1. Germline V gives CDR1 SGHRS, CDR2 YFSETQ. The CDR3 has 14 amino acids. Trimming took 4 bases from V and 4 from J; bases not matched to a gene: 6.

The genes are TRBV4-3 and TRBJ2-5; D is undetermined. The CDR3 covers 14 residues. Trimming cost V 0 bases and J 1 base, with 6 bases left between them. CDR1 and CDR2 from the germline V gene are LGHNA and YSLEER. CDR3 loop: CASSQDTTQETQYF. CDR3 sequence (DNA): TGCGCCAGCAGCCAAGATACTACCCAAGAGACCCAGTACTTC.

A note on this clone: The junction departs from the called germline gene at one end, perhaps through a read error. The chain is built from TRBV4-1 and TRBJ2-5; TRBD1 matches at 7 bases. The end of the DNA is better explained by TRBJ2-7, so the J call may be wrong. Germline-derived CDR1 and CDR2 are MGHRA and YSYEKL. CDR3 length: 15 residues. The CDR3 here is CASGQGATGFYEQYF. DNA for the CDR3: TGCGCCAGCGGCCAAGGTGCGACAGGGTTTTACGAGCAGTACTTC.

This chain uses TRBV5-6 with TRBJ2-1, with TRBD2 identical over 10 bases. The CDR3 length is 16 residues. The V segment lost 4 bases and the J segment 4 bases; nucleotides outside the gene matches: 8. Germline CDR1 SGHDT, CDR2 YYEEEE. CDR3 region: CASSLEREGDYNEQFF. The DNA of the CDR3 is TGTGCCAGCAGCCTAGAGCGGGAGGGAGATTACAATGAGCAGTTCTTC.

This chain links TRBV11-3 with TRBJ2-7, with D tentatively TRBD2 (6 bases). The CDR3 is made up of 16 amino acids. Germline assignment: CDR1 SGHNT and CDR2 YENEEA. V lost 0 bases and J 5 bases, leaving 17 bases between the germline ends. The CDR3 spells CASSLDGPGGSHEQYF. CDR3 DNA sequence: TGTGCCAGCAGCTTAGATGGGCCCGGAGGGAGCCACGAGCAGTACTTC.